This T cell receptor (beta chain) was recovered during a study of blood T cell repertoires in COVID-19. The wider study: Acute-phase and convalescent COVID-19 samples originated in the United States, Italy and Spain. PBMCs, B-cell-depleted T cells, or T cells provided the cDNA or gDNA that made up the material.

In its sample, this clone was seen many times. TCRdb keeps only in-frame clones here, not all; method: immunoSEQ multiplex PCR. The table lists around 450,000 clones, around 89% of them singletons. Trimming cost V 5 bases and J 5 bases, with 12 bases left between them. The CDR3 runs to 14 residues. Germline assignment: CDR1 SNHLY and CDR2 FYNNEI. This sequence originates from a woman aged 30 to 39 with acute or convalescent COVID-19. J is TRBJ2-2 and V is TRBV2, with no clear D. Sequences were obtained from peripheral blood. The CDR3 DNA reads TGTGCCAGCAGTTCCACTAAGGCGACCGGGGAGCTGTTTTTT. It encodes CASSSTKATGELFF.